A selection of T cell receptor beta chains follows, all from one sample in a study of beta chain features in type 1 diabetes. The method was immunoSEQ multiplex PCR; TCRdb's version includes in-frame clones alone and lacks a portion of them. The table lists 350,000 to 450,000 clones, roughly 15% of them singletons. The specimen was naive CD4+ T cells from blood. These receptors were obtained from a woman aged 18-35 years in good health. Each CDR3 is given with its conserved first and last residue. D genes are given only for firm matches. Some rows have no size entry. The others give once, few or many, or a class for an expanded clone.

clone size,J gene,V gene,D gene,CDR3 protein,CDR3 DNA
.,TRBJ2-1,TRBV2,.,CASRPRALDEQFF,TGTGCCAGCAGACCGCGGGCCCTGGATGAGCAGTTCTTC
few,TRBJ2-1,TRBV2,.,CASSRTSVDEQFF,TGTGCCAGCAGTAGGACATCGGTCGATGAGCAGTTCTTC
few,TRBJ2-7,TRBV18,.,CASSPGAGSRSHEQYF,TGTGCCAGCTCACCAGGGGCGGGAAGTAGATCACACGAGCAGTACTTC
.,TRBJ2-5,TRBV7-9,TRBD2,CASQTGAGRSETQYF,TGTGCCAGCCAAACAGGAGCGGGGCGGTCGGAGACCCAGTACTTC
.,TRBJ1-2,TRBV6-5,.,CASSVVGGDYGYTF,TGTGCCAGCAGTGTCGTGGGGGGGGATTATGGCTACACCTTC
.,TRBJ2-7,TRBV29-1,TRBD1,CSVEGQTYEQYF,TGCAGCGTTGAGGGACAGACCTACGAGCAGTACTTC
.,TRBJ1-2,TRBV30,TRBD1,CAWRDRGGYTF,TGTGCCTGGCGGGACAGGGGTGGCTACACCTTC
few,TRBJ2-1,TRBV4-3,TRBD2,CASSQEKGLGRNEQFF,TGCGCCAGCAGCCAAGAAAAGGGACTAGGGCGTAATGAGCAGTTCTTC
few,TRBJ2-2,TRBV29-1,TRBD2,CSVLGGVGAGELFF,TGCAGCGTTCTTGGGGGGGTTGGAGCCGGGGAGCTGTTTTTT
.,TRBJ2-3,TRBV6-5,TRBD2,CASSYSGLAVTDTQYF,TGTGCCAGCAGTTACTCTGGACTAGCGGTAACAGATACGCAGTATTTT
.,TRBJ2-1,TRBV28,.,CASSLRVEQFF,TGTGCCAGCAGTTTACGAGTTGAGCAGTTCTTC
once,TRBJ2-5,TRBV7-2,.,CASSPGTQYF,TGCGCCAGCAGCCCAGGGACCCAGTACTTC
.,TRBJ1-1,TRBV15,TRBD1,CATSADRYTEAFF,TGTGCCACCAGCGCGGACAGGTACACTGAAGCTTTCTTT
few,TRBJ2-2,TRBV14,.,CASSPRTAANTGELFF,TGTGCCAGCAGCCCACGCACGGCGGCGAACACCGGGGAGCTGTTTTTT
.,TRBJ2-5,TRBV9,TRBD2,CASSVDGLAGETQYF,TGTGCCAGCAGCGTAGACGGACTAGCGGGGGAGACCCAGTACTTC
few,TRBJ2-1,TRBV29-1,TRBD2,CSVENGWLAGGSNEQFF,TGCAGCGTTGAAAATGGTTGGCTAGCGGGAGGTTCCAATGAGCAGTTCTTC
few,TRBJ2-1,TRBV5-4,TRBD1,CASSLAGQVVYNEQFF,TGTGCCAGCAGCTTGGCTGGACAGGTGGTCTACAATGAGCAGTTCTTC
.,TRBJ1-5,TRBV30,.,CAWSVGGVNQPQHF,TGTGCCTGGAGTGTAGGGGGGGTGAATCAGCCCCAGCATTTT
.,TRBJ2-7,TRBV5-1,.,CASSVDSSRYEQYF,TGCGCCAGCAGCGTGGACAGCTCGAGATACGAGCAGTACTTC
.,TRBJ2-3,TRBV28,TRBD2,CASSLVLLAGGSGTDTQYF,TGTGCCAGCAGTTTAGTATTACTAGCGGGTGGGTCGGGCACAGATACGCAGTATTTT
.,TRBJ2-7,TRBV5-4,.,CASSLAGLSYGQYF,TGTGCCAGCAGCTTGGCAGGACTATCCTACGGGCAGTACTTC
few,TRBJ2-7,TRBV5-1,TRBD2,CASSSGLVSGEQYF,TGCGCCAGCAGCTCTGGACTAGTCTCGGGGGAGCAGTACTTC
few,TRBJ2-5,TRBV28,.,CASSFHGEETQYF,TGTGCCAGCAGTTTTCACGGGGAAGAGACCCAGTACTTC
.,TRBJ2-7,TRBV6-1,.,CASRAVLYEQYF,TGTGCCAGCAGGGCGGTCCTCTACGAGCAGTACTTC
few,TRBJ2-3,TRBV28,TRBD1,CASSPPPGQTSTDTQYF,TGTGCCAGCAGTCCTCCCCCGGGACAGACTAGCACAGATACGCAGTATTTT
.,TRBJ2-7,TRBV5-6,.,CASSLAAGPYEQYF,TGTGCCAGCAGCTTGGCAGCGGGCCCCTACGAGCAGTACTTC